The clone carrying this TCR beta chain was observed a few times. Its matching antigen is unknown. Treatment noted: approximately 11-day PBMC culture with coronavirus spike peptide pools or control peptides (ViraFEST assay). The data are from a study of vaccination and CD4 T cells after COVID-19. Across the study: The study drew post-COVID samples a median about 95 days after diagnosis (range 35 to 161).

The Oncomine TCR Beta short-read assay sequenced DNA from cultured CD4+ T cells. Someone extracted genomic DNA from cultured CD4+ T cells. TCRdb re-called the PCR reads with MiXCR, one entry per CDR3 protein. The sample consists of more than 15,000 distinct CDR3 sequences, approximately 45% of them appearing once. CDR1 and CDR2 (germline): MDHEN, SYDVKM. The CDR3 spans 15 residues. V was cut by 4 bases and J by 3 bases, with 16 bases left in between. Broader study findings: The rise in median SARS-CoV-2-reactive clonotypes, from about 20 to 38, was not significant. Of the reactive clones in convalescent patients, a median around 90% showed up only post-vaccination.

Sample: CD4+ T cells from blood, cultured in vitro, taken before SARS-CoV-2 vaccination. The J gene is TRBJ2-7, the V gene TRBV28; TRBD1 might be the D (5 bases). The receptor comes from a human donor who had recovered from COVID-19. In DNA, the CDR3 is TGTGCCAGCAGTTCAAGACAGACCCAGAGCTACGAGCAGTACTTC. Protein: CASSSRQTQSYEQYF.